The rows below give T cell receptor beta chains drawn from one sample of a study of identical twins. TCRdb re-derived calls from the 5' RACE reads in MiXCR, one entry per CDR3 protein. This sample carries around 490,000 distinct CDR3 sequences, roughly an eighth of them seen once, and the ten largest clones take more than 0.8%. These data also featured in a second study, about yellow fever vaccine responses in identical twins.

Sequenced material: CD4+ T cells sorted from blood. These receptors all stem from a woman younger than 30 in good health. CDR3s include the opening cysteine and the closing phenylalanine or tryptophan. The D gene is left open where the match is weak. Some rows mark clone size as missing; the rest say once, few, many or name a class of expanded clone.

v_call	clone_size	d_call	cdr3_length	j_call	cdr3_aa	cdr3_nt
TRBV25-1	NA	TRBD2	13	TRBJ2-7	CASSDSGKGKQYF	TGTGCCAGCAGTGATAGCGGGAAGGGAAAGCAGTACTTC
TRBV2	NA	NA	16	TRBJ2-5	CASSEALRGRQETQYF	TGTGCCAGCAGTGAAGCGCTTCGGGGCAGGCAAGAGACCCAGTACTTC
TRBV6-2/TRBV6-3	NA	NA	14	TRBJ2-2	CASGLYTNTGELFF	TGTGCCAGCGGGTTATATACGAACACCGGGGAGCTGTTTTTT
TRBV7-9	few	TRBD1	17	TRBJ2-3	CASSLGAGTGSRDTQYF	TGTGCCAGCAGCTTAGGGGCCGGGACAGGGAGCCGGGATACGCAGTATTTT
TRBV5-1	NA	TRBD2	15	TRBJ2-3	CASRMGLAGADTQYF	TGCGCCAGCAGGATGGGGCTAGCGGGAGCAGATACGCAGTATTTT
TRBV4-3	NA	NA	15	TRBJ2-1	CASSHQGPGHNEQFF	TGCGCCAGCAGCCATCAGGGTCCGGGGCACAATGAGCAGTTCTTC
TRBV28	few	TRBD1	18	TRBJ1-1	CASSTSPGLGDRNTEAFF	TGTGCCAGCAGCACGTCCCCTGGACTAGGGGACAGGAACACTGAAGCTTTCTTT
TRBV30	NA	NA	13	TRBJ2-7	CAWGGQRSYEQYF	TGTGCCTGGGGCGGACAGCGATCCTACGAGCAGTACTTC
TRBV15	NA	TRBD1	16	TRBJ1-2	CATSRARTGGNYGYTF	TGTGCCACCAGCAGAGCCCGGACAGGGGGGAACTATGGCTACACCTTC
TRBV20-1	few	NA	15	TRBJ2-5	CSASTVGRSQETQYF	TGCAGTGCTTCAACTGTGGGACGGTCCCAAGAGACCCAGTACTTC
TRBV10-3	NA	TRBD1	14	TRBJ1-4	CAIGSGTGVEKLFF	TGTGCCATCGGATCCGGGACAGGGGTCGAAAAACTGTTTTTT
TRBV20-1	few	TRBD1	13	TRBJ1-2	CSAFPGTGTGYTF	TGCAGTGCTTTCCCCGGGACAGGGACGGGCTACACCTTC
TRBV7-9	NA	TRBD1	16	TRBJ2-1	CASSPSRTGAHNEQFF	TGTGCCAGCAGCCCGTCCAGGACAGGGGCCCACAATGAGCAGTTCTTC
TRBV5-1	many	NA	16	TRBJ1-1	CASRPTAGSLNTEAFF	TGCGCCAGCAGGCCGACGGCAGGGTCCCTGAACACTGAAGCTTTCTTT
TRBV5-4	NA	NA	13	TRBJ2-1	CASSLALVNEQFF	TGTGCCAGCAGCTTGGCGCTAGTCAATGAGCAGTTCTTC
TRBV9	NA	NA	16	TRBJ2-2	CASSTTQTVNTGELFF	TGTGCCAGCAGCACGACACAGACAGTGAACACCGGGGAGCTGTTTTTT
TRBV5-1	many	NA	13	TRBJ2-3	CASSSQGSDTQYF	TGCGCCAGCAGCTCGCAGGGGTCAGATACGCAGTATTTT
TRBV5-5	many	NA	15	TRBJ2-3	CASSLAGVRADTQYF	TGTGCCAGCAGCTTGGCCGGGGTGCGGGCAGATACGCAGTATTTT
TRBV3-1	few	NA	16	TRBJ1-2	CASSQEGLRQTDGYTF	TGTGCCAGCAGCCAAGAAGGTTTGAGACAGACCGATGGCTACACCTTC
TRBV5-1	few	NA	18	TRBJ2-3	CASSWNLVTTQLTDTQYF	TGCGCCAGCAGCTGGAACCTTGTTACTACCCAATTGACAGATACGCAGTATTTT
TRBV15	few	TRBD2	15	TRBJ2-7	CATSRDLAGGPAQYF	TGTGCCACCAGCAGAGATCTCGCGGGAGGGCCGGCGCAGTACTTC
TRBV6-2/TRBV6-3	NA	NA	11	TRBJ2-7	CASTTTYEQYF	TGTGCCAGCACGACAACCTACGAGCAGTACTTC
TRBV6-1	few	NA	14	TRBJ1-2	CASRMGHSNYGYTF	TGTGCCAGCAGAATGGGACATTCGAACTATGGCTACACCTTC
TRBV27	NA	NA	14	TRBJ2-2	CASSPRVGAGELFF	TGTGCCAGCAGCCCCAGGGTAGGCGCCGGGGAGCTGTTTTTT
TRBV14	NA	TRBD1	15	TRBJ2-2	CASSVGQGFSGELFF	TGTGCCAGCAGCGTTGGACAGGGTTTTTCCGGGGAGCTGTTTTTT
TRBV5-5	many	NA	15	TRBJ2-2	CASSLATLNTGELFF	TGTGCCAGCAGCTTGGCGACTTTGAACACCGGGGAGCTGTTTTTT
TRBV7-9	few	TRBD1	16	TRBJ2-2	CASSVGTGRNTGELFF	TGTGCCAGCAGCGTCGGGACAGGGAGAAACACCGGGGAGCTGTTTTTT